The clone carrying this T cell receptor (beta chain) has more than one count but fewer than ten. The antigen remains undetermined. These data belong to a study of blood T cells in healthy people across ages. A second roughly 7 to 11 cycle PCR used barcoded and J-beta primers. TCRdb reanalysed the 5' RACE reads using MiXCR and keeps one entry per CDR3 protein. Of around 1,800,000 distinct CDR3 sequences in the sample, about 39% were seen once. CDR1 and CDR2 from the germline V gene are MNHNS and SASEGT. Trimming took 4 bases from V and 8 from J, leaving 14 bases between them. CDR3 length equals 13 residues. Study-wide points: Compared with aged donors, long-lived donors showed fewer expanded clones, suggesting selection.

The sequenced sample consisted of blood. The receptor's source is a human donor in good health. The chain recombines TRBV6-1 with TRBJ1-2; D ambiguous. The CDR3 DNA is TGTGCCAGCAGTGTGAACGGATACTTGGGCTACACCTTC. Translated, it gives CASSVNGYLGYTF.